This T cell receptor beta chain was found in a study of regulatory T cells in long-lasting Graves disease. Turning to the study itself: Persistence in Graves' disease denoted antithyroid drug use beyond 5 years alongside positive TSH receptor antibodies.

The V gene lost 4 bases and the J gene lost 4 bases, with 17 bases spanning the gap. In germline, CDR1 is SGHRS, CDR2 YFSETQ. The CDR3 extends over 15 amino acids. Combining iRepertoire HTBI primers with Arm-PCR of CDR3 regions, the authors built TCR beta libraries. MiXCR, run by TCRdb on the multiplex PCR reads, gives a single entry per CDR3 protein. The top ten hold 6.5% to 10% of the sample, which has around 510,000 distinct CDR3 sequences, 20% to 25% seen once. Time point specified: persistent/refractory GD, antithyroid drugs over 5 years with positive TRAb. From PBMCs, RNA was extracted and then used to make the TCR library.

The chain recombines TRBV5-1 with TRBJ1-1; a weak D match, TRBD1 (6 bases). The source was peripheral blood mononuclear cells (PBMCs), collected when the disease was refractory, from a patient treated with antithyroid drugs. This TCR derives from a female donor with Graves disease. CDR3 residues: CASSVHRATVTEAFF. DNA of the CDR3: TGCGCCAGCAGCGTACACAGGGCAACCGTCACTGAAGCTTTCTTT.